The clone carrying this T cell receptor beta chain was detected only a few times. Its matching antigen is unknown. It was with 60 Vbeta and 13 Jbeta primers that the PCR ran. Some clones are missing from TCRdb's copy, which holds only in-frame ones; the method was immunoSEQ multiplex PCR. The sample has more than 85,000 clones; roughly three fifths are singletons. The entry originates in a study of cytomegalovirus exposure and HLA in healthy donors. The trim removed 4 bases at V and 8 bases at J, leaving 12 bases unmatched. Germline V gives CDR1 SGHDN, CDR2 FVKESK. This CDR3 contains 15 residues. Overall study findings and caveats: The authors excluded some V segments, including TRBV6-2 and TRBV6-3, as indistinguishable.

This clonotype originated in a woman aged 30 to 39 in good health and CMV-seronegative. Sequencing was done on a sample of PBMCs. J is TRBJ2-7 and V is TRBV14; 9 positions agree with TRBD1. The DNA for the CDR3 is TGTGCCAGCAGCCCAACCGGGACAGGGTATACCAAGCAGTACTTC. Its translation: CASSPTGTGYTKQYF.